These T cell receptor beta chains were read from a single sample in a study of immune characterization of retroperitoneal liposarcoma. A single record per CDR3 protein comes from TCRdb applying MiXCR to the PCR reads. The sample yields 2,900 or so distinct CDR3 sequences, approximately 42% seen once. The sample taken for sequencing was tumor tissue. The receptors originated from a male donor with retroperitoneal liposarcoma. Each CDR3 is given with its conserved first and last residue. The order of the fields is V gene, clone size, D gene, J gene, CDR3 protein, CDR3 DNA. The D gene is left open where the match is weak. The size entry is marked missing in some rows and otherwise reads once, few, many or a size class.

TRBV6-1,.,.,TRBJ2-5,CASTATRATKTQYF,TGTGCCAGCACCGCCACCCGGGCCACCAAGACCCAGTACTTC
TRBV7-3,.,.,TRBJ2-3,CASSLVGGTDTQYF,TGTGCCAGCAGCTTAGTAGGAGGCACAGATACGCAGTATTTT
TRBV12-3/TRBV12-4,.,.,TRBJ1-2,CASSLGGGAGGYTF,TGTGCCAGCAGTTTAGGAGGGGGGGCGGGCGGCTACACCTTC
TRBV7-8,.,.,TRBJ2-1,CASSLATPEKGEQFF,TGTGCCAGCAGCTTAGCTACCCCCGAGAAGGGCGAGCAGTTCTTC
TRBV6-1,.,TRBD2,TRBJ2-1,CASSPSGSSYNEQFF,TGTGCCAGCAGCCCCAGCGGGAGCTCCTACAATGAGCAGTTCTTC
TRBV6-6,.,TRBD2,TRBJ2-1,CASAGTSEVEQFF,TGTGCCAGCGCCGGGACTAGCGAAGTTGAGCAGTTCTTC
TRBV12-5,few,TRBD1,TRBJ1-1,CASGQRQGPHSTEAFF,TGTGCTAGTGGCCAACGACAGGGGCCGCATAGCACTGAAGCTTTCTTT
TRBV10-3,.,.,TRBJ1-2,CAISESRDNYGYTF,TGTGCCATCAGTGAGTCCAGGGATAACTATGGCTACACCTTC
TRBV6-1,.,.,TRBJ2-7,CASSKTGIIDYEQYF,TGTGCCAGCAGTAAAACCGGGATAATAGACTACGAGCAGTACTTC
TRBV6-1,.,.,TRBJ2-1,CASTRGTAQFF,TGTGCCAGCACCCGCGGGACAGCTCAGTTCTTC
TRBV5-3,.,.,TRBJ2-5,CASSSPSRVLETQYF,TGTGCCAGCAGCTCCCCGTCCAGGGTATTGGAGACCCAGTACTTC
TRBV6-6,few,.,TRBJ1-2,CASSPGTWYGYTF,TGTGCCAGCAGTCCCGGGACCTGGTATGGCTACACCTTC
TRBV6-1,.,.,TRBJ2-3,CASSEMDSSDTQYF,TGTGCCAGCAGTGAAATGGACAGCTCAGATACGCAGTATTTT
TRBV4-3,.,.,TRBJ2-2,CASSQGLASNTGELFF,TGCGCCAGCAGCCAAGGGCTGGCGTCGAACACCGGGGAGCTGTTTTTT
TRBV12-3/TRBV12-4,few,.,TRBJ2-1,CASSLRRANEQFF,TGTGCCAGCAGTTTACGCCGCGCTAATGAGCAGTTCTTC
TRBV6-1,.,.,TRBJ2-1,CASSELGRGETQFF,TGTGCCAGCAGTGAATTGGGTAGAGGGGAGACCCAGTTCTTC
TRBV11-2,.,TRBD2,TRBJ2-1,CASSPLLAGLGNEQFF,TGTGCCAGCAGCCCATTGCTAGCGGGATTAGGCAATGAGCAGTTCTTC
TRBV12-3/TRBV12-4,.,TRBD2,TRBJ2-3,CASSGTSGGATDTQYF,TGTGCCAGCAGTGGTACTAGCGGGGGGGCGACAGATACGCAGTATTTT
TRBV12-3/TRBV12-4,.,TRBD2,TRBJ2-1,CASSFLSGLAGVGSYNEQFF,TGTGCCAGCAGTTTCCTCTCGGGACTAGCGGGAGTAGGATCCTACAATGAGCAGTTCTTC
TRBV6-1,.,TRBD1,TRBJ2-1,CASSLQGEEETQFF,TGTGCCAGCAGTTTACAGGGGGAAGAAGAGACCCAGTTCTTC
TRBV6-1,medium-sized,TRBD2,TRBJ2-7,CASSESLAGAYEQYF,TGTGCCAGCAGTGAAAGTCTAGCGGGAGCCTACGAGCAGTACTTC
TRBV5-4,.,.,TRBJ2-1,CASSPGGGVNEQFF,TGTGCCAGCAGCCCCGGGGGCGGGGTCAATGAGCAGTTCTTC
TRBV6-1,large,TRBD1,TRBJ2-1,CASSSGTENEQFF,TGTGCCAGCAGTTCTGGGACAGAAAATGAGCAGTTCTTC
TRBV6-1,.,.,TRBJ1-2,CASSEALTPGVLPYGYTF,TGTGCCAGCAGTGAAGCGCTTACCCCAGGGGTTTTACCCTATGGCTACACCTTC
TRBV7-8,.,.,TRBJ2-3,CASSLRTAASTDTQYF,TGTGCCAGCAGCTTACGGACAGCTGCTAGCACAGATACGCAGTATTTT
TRBV7-2,medium-sized,.,TRBJ2-3,CASSIHTDTQYF,TGTGCCAGCAGCATACACACAGATACGCAGTATTTT
TRBV7-2,.,TRBD1,TRBJ2-5,CASSLDWTGGGIQETQYF,TGTGCCAGCAGCTTGGACTGGACAGGGGGTGGGATCCAAGAGACCCAGTACTTC
TRBV6-2/TRBV6-3,.,.,TRBJ2-3,CASSVTGGTDTQYF,TGTGCCAGCAGTGTAACAGGTGGTACAGATACGCAGTATTTT
TRBV27,.,.,TRBJ2-2,CASKGTPNTGELFF,TGTGCCAGCAAGGGGACTCCGAACACCGGGGAGCTGTTTTTT
TRBV5-1,.,.,TRBJ2-1,CASSGGAWNEQFF,TGCGCCAGCTCAGGTGGGGCTTGGAATGAGCAGTTCTTC
TRBV7-6,large,.,TRBJ2-1,CASSSNLGETQFF,TGTGCCAGCAGCTCAAACCTAGGGGAGACCCAGTTCTTC
TRBV10-3,few,.,TRBJ1-3,CAIRSTTGTIYF,TGTGCCATCAGGTCCACGACGGGCACCATATATTTT
TRBV7-2,.,TRBD1,TRBJ2-2,CASSSRTGGIGELFF,TGTGCCAGCAGCTCACGGACAGGGGGCATCGGGGAGCTGTTTTTT
TRBV6-1,few,.,TRBJ2-1,CASSENYNEQFF,TGTGCCAGCTCAGAAAACTACAATGAGCAGTTCTTC
TRBV12-3/TRBV12-4,.,.,TRBJ1-4,CASSHGAGEKLFF,TGTGCCAGCAGTCATGGAGCTGGCGAAAAACTGTTTTTT
TRBV27,.,.,TRBJ2-1,CASSFSSGRDETQFF,TGTGCCAGCAGTTTTAGTTCTGGCAGGGACGAGACCCAGTTCTTC
TRBV6-1,medium-sized,.,TRBJ2-5,CANRQYPQETQYF,TGTGCCAACCGACAGTACCCACAAGAGACCCAGTACTTC
TRBV6-1,medium-sized,.,TRBJ2-2,CASSWNWGVTGELFF,TGTGCCAGCAGTTGGAATTGGGGGGTCACCGGGGAGCTGTTTTTT
TRBV6-5,.,.,TRBJ2-1,CASSYRGQTYNEQFF,TGTGCCAGCAGTTACCGGGGACAAACCTACAATGAGCAGTTCTTC
TRBV11-3,.,.,TRBJ2-1,CASSLGSGYEQFF,TGTGCCAGCAGCTTAGGCTCCGGGTACGAGCAGTTCTTC
TRBV6-1,once,.,TRBJ1-1,CASSEVFGTNTEAFF,TGTGCCAGCAGTGAAGTTTTTGGAACAAACACTGAAGCTTTCTTT
TRBV6-6,.,TRBD1,TRBJ2-5,CASSYGQAEYETQYF,TGTGCCAGCAGTTACGGACAGGCAGAATATGAGACCCAGTACTTC
TRBV10-2,.,.,TRBJ2-5,CASSEEQDGYQETQYF,TGCGCCAGCAGTGAAGAGCAGGACGGGTACCAAGAGACCCAGTACTTC
TRBV27,.,TRBD2,TRBJ2-5,CASSRTQSGGVRETQYF,TGTGCCAGCAGTCGCACCCAGAGCGGGGGAGTACGAGAGACCCAGTACTTC
TRBV6-1,medium-sized,.,TRBJ2-7,CASGQTYEQYF,TGTGCCAGCGGGCAGACCTACGAGCAGTACTTC
TRBV6-6,few,.,TRBJ2-7,CASSYFPGAEQYF,TGTGCCAGCAGTTACTTCCCCGGGGCCGAGCAGTACTTC
TRBV20-1,few,TRBD2,TRBJ2-7,CSARRPSGGTRRHEQYF,TGCAGTGCTAGGCGTCCTAGCGGGGGGACCCGTAGGCACGAGCAGTACTTC
TRBV6-1,few,.,TRBJ2-5,CASGGVAVTQYF,TGTGCCAGCGGAGGGGTGGCGGTGACCCAGTACTTC
TRBV7-6,few,.,TRBJ2-1,CASSLGLGAGQETQFF,TGTGCCAGCAGCTTGGGGTTGGGGGCGGGCCAAGAGACCCAGTTCTTC
TRBV12-3/TRBV12-4,.,.,TRBJ2-2,CASSLGSTGELFF,TGTGCCAGCAGTTTAGGTAGCACCGGGGAGCTGTTTTTT
TRBV5-1,.,TRBD2,TRBJ2-3,CASSVLAVEPTDTQYF,TGCGCCAGCAGCGTCCTAGCGGTAGAACCCACAGATACGCAGTATTTT
TRBV6-4,.,TRBD2,TRBJ2-3,CASSDSTSGGADTQYF,TGTGCCAGCAGTGACTCGACTAGCGGGGGGGCAGATACGCAGTATTTT
TRBV6-6,few,TRBD2,TRBJ2-1,CASSTIRASGRNEQFF,TGTGCCAGCAGTACGATTCGGGCTAGCGGGAGGAATGAGCAGTTCTTC
TRBV11-2,.,.,TRBJ2-3,CASSLGVGQGTQYF,TGTGCCAGCAGCTTGGGGGTGGGGCAGGGTACGCAGTATTTT
TRBV7-8,medium-sized,.,TRBJ2-3,CASSLLADTQYF,TGTGCCAGCAGCTTACTAGCGGATACGCAGTATTTT